This TCR beta chain was found in a study of Ad26.COV2.S vaccination and SARS-CoV-2 variants. The ends lost 3 bases at V and 1 base at J; junction bases unmatched: 4. Germline V gene lookup returns CDR1 SGHVS and CDR2 FNYEAQ. The CDR3 loop spans 15 amino acids. Treatment specified: 15 to 20 received Ad26.COV2.S at low or high dose, single or two shots; roughly five received placebo; per-sample allocation not given. Repertoires come from day 63 after the first vaccine or placebo injection. Measured with immunoSEQ multiplex PCR; TCRdb has only the in-frame clones, and not every one. The sample lists some 410,000 clones, approximately 92% occurring once.

The specimen was peripheral blood, collected in a trial of Ad26.COV2.S vaccine versus placebo. The receptor was isolated from a person aged 18-65 years who received the Ad26.COV2.S COVID-19 vaccine or a placebo. V gene TRBV7-6 combines with J gene TRBJ1-1, with 8 bases identical to TRBD1. CDR3 amino acids: CASSFVDRGNTEAFF. CDR3 nucleotide sequence: TGTGCCAGCAGCTTCGTAGACAGGGGGAACACTGAAGCTTTCTTT.